The clone carrying this T cell receptor beta chain was counted many times. The antigen remains undetermined. Assembly of TCR beta libraries relied on iRepertoire HTBI primers together with Arm-PCR of CDR3 regions. Each CDR3 protein is one row after TCRdb ran MiXCR on the multiplex PCR reads. The sample lists around 450,000 distinct CDR3 sequences, roughly 15% seen once, with approximately 7.8% in the top ten. This sample is part of a study of regulatory T cells in long-lasting Graves disease. Study-wide findings and caveats: Small numbers of samples may have cut accuracy.

The sample's time point: newly diagnosed GD, antithyroid drugs for less than 3 months. Extracted RNA from PBMCs served as the source of the TCR library. The sample was also reused in another study, on T cells in Graves' hyperthyroidism and ophthalmopathy. That work contributes: Each patient was aged 18 to 65 and had newly diagnosed hyperthyroidism of under 2 months' duration.

This TCR was recovered from a woman aged 40 to 50 with Graves disease. Sample: peripheral blood mononuclear cells (PBMCs), taken at new diagnosis, from a patient treated with antithyroid drugs.

CDR3 coding DNA: TGTGCCAGCAGTTTATGGCAGGGATCCCCTCAAGAGACCCAGTACTTC. As protein: CASSLWQGSPQETQYF. The rearrangement links TRBV28 to TRBJ2-5, with a possible D match to TRBD1 (5 bases). Germline CDR1 reads MDHEN; CDR2 reads SYDVKM. This CDR3 region has 16 residues. The V end was cut by 0 bases, the J end by 2 bases, with 13 bases between.